This TCR beta chain was obtained from a study of cytomegalovirus exposure and HLA in healthy donors. PCR amplification relied on 60 Vbeta primers (plus 13 Jbeta primers). Only in-frame clones appear in the TCRdb table, and some are missing; sequencing was by immunoSEQ multiplex PCR. Its table lists some 140,000 clones. Study findings and constraints: The study carried out a later analysis of TCR beta sequences. It associated approximately 16,000 of them with specific HLA alleles at a false discovery rate of 0.05.

Germline CDR1 reads MNHEY; CDR2 reads SMNVEV (reference sequence). V lost 4 bases, J lost 6 bases, and 12 bases lay in between. CDR3 length: 13 residues. Concerning this clone: Its antigen is unknown.

The rearrangement links TRBV27 to TRBJ1-2; possible D gene TRBD1, 6 bases. This receptor was taken from an older woman in good health and CMV-seronegative. The sequencing input was PBMCs. The CDR3 DNA sequence: TGTGCCAGCAGTTGGTCCAGGGGACATGGCTACACCTTC. Translated: CASSWSRGHGYTF.